The 30 T cell receptor beta chains given below trace back to one sample, sequenced in a study of regulatory T cells in long-lasting Graves disease. The time point is: newly diagnosed GD, antithyroid drugs for less than 3 months. Scientists built the TCR library using RNA that was extracted from PBMCs. Construction of TCR beta libraries relied on iRepertoire HTBI primers and on Arm-PCR targeting CDR3 regions. One entry per CDR3 protein results from TCRdb running MiXCR on the multiplex PCR reads. In the table there are under 700,000 distinct CDR3 sequences, around 16% of which are singletons. These data are also associated with another study on T cells in Graves' hyperthyroidism and ophthalmopathy.

This sample comprised peripheral blood mononuclear cells (PBMCs), obtained at new diagnosis, from a patient treated with antithyroid drugs. Receptors were obtained from a woman aged 40-65 years with Graves disease.

This clonotype was seen repeatedly, ten times or more. The chain carries TRBV28 and TRBJ2-7, with TRBD1 matching 7 bases. The CDR3 covers 16 residues. CDR1 MDHEN and CDR2 SYDVKM come from the germline V gene. V dropped 6 bases and J dropped 5; count of bases not matched to a gene: 16. CDR3 in amino acids: CASRYIPGTARNEQYF. The CDR3 DNA is TGTGCCAGCAGATATATACCCGGGACAGCCAGGAACGAGCAGTACTTC. Looking up the rest from reference TRBV28 and TRBJ2-7 gives the full variable domain: DVKVTQSSRYLVKRTGEKVFLECVQDMDHENMFWYRQDPGLGLRLIYFSYDVKMKEKGDIPEGYSVSREKKERFSLILESASTNQTSMYLCASRYIPGTARNEQYFGPGTRLTVT.

This clonotype was seen many times. The V gene is TRBV3-1, the J gene TRBJ1-1; D perhaps matches TRBD1 (5 bases). The CDR3 spans 15 residues. Trimming stripped 6 bases from V and 5 bases from J, with 19 bases between. Germline V lookup: CDR1 LGHDT, CDR2 YNNKEL (reference sequence). The CDR3 DNA is TGTGCCAGCAGTAAAACTGGGGGGGGTGGGACTGAAGCTTTCTTT. Encoded protein: CASSKTGGGGTEAFF.

V usage is TRBV27 and J usage is TRBJ1-2; D call uncertain. Germline loops: CDR1 MNHEY, CDR2 SMNVEV (reference sequence). The length of the CDR3 is 12 residues. The germline V and J ends were trimmed by 5 bases and 4 bases, with 8 bases remaining between them. CDR3 sequence reads: CASSGASYGYTF. The CDR3, as DNA: TGTGCCAGCAGTGGTGCCAGCTATGGCTACACCTTC.

The chain links TRBV19 to TRBJ2-2; 7 nucleotides align to TRBD2. CDR3 length: 14 amino acids. Trimming took 6 bases from V and 5 from J; bases not matched to a gene: 6. In germline, CDR1 is LNHDA, CDR2 SQIVND (reference sequence). The CDR3 is CASRDPGRTGELFF. The CDR3 nucleotides are TGTGCCAGTAGGGACCCCGGGAGGACCGGGGAGCTGTTTTTT.

This clonotype was seen ten or more times. V is TRBV3-1 and J is TRBJ2-7, with D uncertain. The germline CDR1 and CDR2 sequences are LGHDT and YNNKEL (reference sequence). The V end was cut by 2 bases, the J end by 6 bases, with 14 bases between. The CDR3 has 14 residues. CDR3 sequence reads: CASSQTQGRTEQYF. As DNA, the CDR3 is TGTGCCAGCAGCCAAACCCAAGGCAGGACCGAGCAGTACTTC.

The table lists this clonotype with many counts. The V and J genes are TRBV20-1 and TRBJ1-6, with a weak D call TRBD1 (5 bases). V was pared by 6 bases and J by 8 bases, with 11 bases between. The CDR3 length is 12 residues. Per germline, CDR1 DFQATT and CDR2 SNEGSKA (reference sequence). The CDR3 sequence is CSAPSRDSPLHF. The CDR3 DNA sequence: TGCAGTGCGCCTTCCAGGGATTCACCCCTCCACTTT.

This clonotype was seen repeatedly, ten times or more. The chain has TRBV20-1 and TRBJ1-5, with 9 bases matching TRBD1. V was clipped by 1 base and J by 6 bases; unmatched bases: 4. Germline V gene data show CDR1 as DFQATT and CDR2 as SNEGSKA (reference sequence). The CDR3 runs 14 residues. In DNA, the CDR3 is TGCAGTGCTAGAGCAGGGACAGGGAGTCAGCCCCAGCATTTT. Encoded protein: CSARAGTGSQPQHF.

In its sample, this clonotype was seen many times. The chain links TRBV2 to TRBJ1-3; D is undetermined. The CDR3 loop spans 12 amino acids. Trimming removed 11 bases at V and 0 bases at J, with 8 bases between. The germline V gene has CDR1 SNHLY and CDR2 FYNNEI. The CDR3 protein is CAGSGSGNTIYF. CDR3 DNA sequence: TGTGCCGGGTCAGGCTCTGGAAACACCATATATTTT.

This clonotype was seen many times. This rearrangement joins TRBV11-2 to TRBJ2-3, with no clear D. V lost 5 bases to trimming and J lost 0 bases, with 9 bases between them. Germline V lookup: CDR1 SGHAT, CDR2 FQNNGV. This CDR3 contains 14 residues. The CDR3 loop reads CASSPPLSTDTQYF. The DNA for the CDR3 is TGTGCCAGCAGCCCCCCCCTGAGCACAGATACGCAGTATTTT.

The chain links TRBV20-1 to TRBJ2-5; 9 bases line up with TRBD1. CDR1 and CDR2 from the germline V gene are DFQATT and SNEGSKA (reference sequence). Trimming removed 5 bases from V and 5 bases from J; junction bases left unmatched: 6. The CDR3 sequence is 13 residues long. The DNA of the CDR3 is TGCAGTGCTCTACAGGGGGCATGGGAGACCCAGTACTTC. It specifies CSALQGAWETQYF.

This clonotype was recorded at least ten times. The chain couples TRBV5-1 to TRBJ2-7; TRBD1 might be the D (6 bases). Germline CDR1 SGHRS, CDR2 YFSETQ. This CDR3 contains 14 residues. The V end lost 1 base, the J end lost 0 bases, and 8 bases lay between the germline ends. The CDR3 spells CASSLPGDSYEQYF. The DNA for the CDR3 is TGCGCCAGCAGCTTGCCAGGGGACTCCTACGAGCAGTACTTC.

This clonotype occurred many times. A read error may account for a junction end that differs from germline. This chain joins TRBV5-1 and TRBJ1-4, with unresolved D. This CDR3 spans 17 amino acids. The germline gives CDR1 SGHRS, CDR2 YFSETQ. The CDR3 coding sequence is TGTGCCAGCAGCTTGGGTTCGAATGCGATGCGACATGAAAAACTGTTTTTT. Residues: CASSLGSNAMRHEKLFF.

This clonotype came up many times. Relative to the germline gene, one junction end is altered; a read error may explain this. The chain is built from TRBV2 and TRBJ1-1; a possible D gene is TRBD1 (6 bases). The V gene's germline CDR1 is SNHLY and CDR2 FYNNEI. The CDR3 is 14 amino acids. Written as DNA, the CDR3 is TGCGCCAGCAGCGGATACAGGGAGAACACTGAAGCTTTCTTT. It is translated as CASSGYRENTEAFF.

A few counts support this clonotype. The chain recombines TRBV30 with TRBJ2-2; 7 positions match TRBD1. Germline V gives CDR1 GTSNPN, CDR2 SVGIG (reference sequence). After removal of 0 bases from V and 5 bases from J, the junction contained 0 bases not matched to a gene. The CDR3 length is 13 residues. This CDR3 reads CAWSVQGTGELFF. CDR3 nucleotide sequence: TGTGCCTGGAGTGTACAGGGGACCGGGGAGCTGTTTTTT.

This clonotype was counted ten times or more. This chain uses TRBV18 with TRBJ1-5; D unresolved. Per the germline V gene, CDR1 is KGHSH and CDR2 is LQKENI. V was trimmed by 9 bases and J by 0 bases, leaving 9 bases between them. This CDR3 has 13 residues. CDR3 sequence reads: CASSQLSNQPQHF. Here the CDR3 DNA reads TGTGCCAGTAGTCAACTTAGCAATCAGCCCCAGCATTTT.

This clonotype has a handful of counts. This chain connects TRBV28 to TRBJ2-3; 11 nucleotides match TRBD1. The CDR3 is 14 amino acids. Germline-derived CDR1 and CDR2 are MDHEN and SYDVKM. V gave up 8 bases and J gave up 4 bases; unmatched junction bases: 5. The CDR3 DNA follows: TGTGCCAGCTGGGGACAGGGGGGGGCAGATACGCAGTATTTT. It encodes CASWGQGGADTQYF.

J is TRBJ1-1 and V is TRBV4-2; a weak D match, TRBD1 (5 bases). The ends were cut back, 0 bases at V and 4 bases at J, with 9 bases in the middle. CDR1 is LGHNA and CDR2 is YNFKEQ in the germline V gene. The CDR3 is made up of 14 amino acids. CDR3 amino acids: CASSQESRVTEAFF. The DNA of the CDR3 is TGTGCCAGCAGCCAAGAGTCCAGGGTCACTGAAGCTTTCTTT.

In this sample, this clonotype turned up a few times. The CDR3 DNA sequence: TGTGCCAGTAACAGGGTTAGCAATCAGCCCCAGCATTTT. Its translation is CASNRVSNQPQHF. This chain links TRBV19 with TRBJ1-5, with D possibly TRBD1 on 6 matching bases. Per the germline V gene, CDR1 is LNHDA and CDR2 is SQIVND (reference sequence). The CDR3 covers 13 residues. V was trimmed by 7 bases and J by 0 bases, leaving 7 bases between them. The full variable domain, completed using reference TRBV19 and TRBJ1-5, is DGGITQSPKYLFRKEGQNVTLSCEQNLNHDAMYWYRQDPGQGLRLIYYSQIVNDFQKGDIAEGYSVSREKKESFPLTVTSAQKNPTAFYLCASNRVSNQPQHFGDGTRLSIL.

This clonotype appeared a few times. The genes are TRBV5-1 and TRBJ1-2, with D possibly being TRBD1 (5 bases). Germline CDR1 is SGHRS and CDR2 is YFSETQ. The length of the CDR3 is 15 residues. V was trimmed by 0 bases and J by 4 bases, leaving 13 bases between them. In nucleotides, the CDR3 is TGCGCCAGCAGCTTGGTAGTAGGGACCGCCTATGGCTACACCTTC. Translation gives CASSLVVGTAYGYTF.

This clonotype was recorded at least ten times. This chain joins TRBV28 and TRBJ1-1, with a weak D call TRBD1 (6 bases). The CDR3 has 16 amino acids. Germline CDR1 reads MDHEN; CDR2 reads SYDVKM. V lost 3 bases and J 1 base, leaving 15 bases between the germline ends. The CDR3 nucleotides read TGTGCCAGCAGTTTCGGACAGCCCTGGCGGAACACTGAAGCTTTCTTT. The encoded protein is CASSFGQPWRNTEAFF.

This chain links TRBV28 with TRBJ2-4; 9 bases agree with TRBD1. The CDR3 is 17 amino acids. V shed 5 bases and J 3 bases; nucleotides not matched to a gene: 11. Germline V CDR1 and CDR2: MDHEN, SYDVKM. The CDR3 DNA sequence: TGTGCCAGCAGTGGATCTGACAGGGGGTTTGTCAAAAACATTCAGTACTTC. Its translation is CASSGSDRGFVKNIQYF.

This clonotype has a count of ten or more. The rearrangement uses TRBV27 and TRBJ2-3; D remains ambiguous. This CDR3 has 15 residues. V lost 3 bases and J 0 bases, leaving 10 bases between the germline ends. CDR1 and CDR2 from the germline V gene are MNHEY and SMNVEV (reference sequence). CDR3 sequence (DNA): TGTGCCAGCAGTTTTGGTGACGGTAGCACAGATACGCAGTATTTT. It translates to CASSFGDGSTDTQYF.

This clonotype has ten or more counts. The chain combines TRBV5-5 with TRBJ2-7, with D possibly being TRBD1 (6 bases). The germline V and J ends were trimmed by 0 bases and 2 bases, with 9 bases remaining between them. The CDR3 spans 14 residues. CDR1 SGHKS and CDR2 YYEKEE come from the germline V gene (reference sequence). Here the CDR3 DNA reads TGTGCCAGCAGCTTGGCCAGGGGAACCTACGAGCAGTACTTC. Protein sequence: CASSLARGTYEQYF.

This clonotype has ten or more counts. This rearrangement joins TRBV7-9 to TRBJ1-1; D is unclear. V was cut by 2 bases and J by 6 bases, with 4 bases left in between. This CDR3 has 11 amino acids. CDR1 is SEHNR, CDR2 FQNEAQ, per germline (reference sequence). The CDR3 sequence: CASSLIAEAFF. In DNA, the CDR3 is TGTGCCAGCAGCTTAATCGCTGAAGCTTTCTTT. Full variable domain (rest looked up from reference TRBV7-9 and TRBJ1-1): DTGVSQNPRHKITKRGQNVTFRCDPISEHNRLYWYRQTLGQGPEFLTYFQNEAQLEKSRLLSDRFSAERPKGSFSTLEIQRTEQGDSAMYLCASSLIAEAFFGQGTRLTVV.

Note on this clonotype: One end of the junction is discordant with germline, which a read error may explain. J is TRBJ1-5 and V is TRBV4-1; tentatively, D is TRBD1 (5 bases). The CDR3 is 17 amino acids. The germline V gene encodes CDR1 MGHRA and CDR2 YSYEKL. For the CDR3, the DNA is TGCGCCAGCAGACAAGAAGTTCAGGGATGGGGCAATCAGCCCCAGCATTTT. This codes for CASRQEVQGWGNQPQHF.

This clonotype was counted ten times or more. The chain links TRBV28 to TRBJ2-7, with a possible D match to TRBD2 (5 bases). V was trimmed by 1 base and J by 9 bases, leaving 10 bases between them. Germline-derived CDR1 and CDR2 are MDHEN and SYDVKM. The CDR3 has 12 amino acids. Here the CDR3 reads CASSLSADGQYF. The CDR3 bases are TGTGCCAGCAGTTTATCAGCGGACGGGCAGTACTTC.

This clonotype was seen repeatedly, ten times or more. The V gene is TRBV10-3, the J gene TRBJ1-2; D is unclear. From germline, CDR1 is ENHRY and CDR2 SYGVKD. The V and J ends lost 2 bases and 6 bases respectively, with 13 bases between them. This CDR3 is 14 amino acids long. The DNA of the CDR3 is TGTGCCATCAGTGAGCCCCCACGGGCGGATGGCTACACCTTC. This encodes CAISEPPRADGYTF.

Concerning this clonotype itself: One junction end disagrees with the germline gene, perhaps due to a read error. The chain carries TRBV2 and TRBJ1-6; D gene ambiguous. Germline lookup yields CDR1 SNHLY and CDR2 FYNNEI. This CDR3 has 15 residues. For the CDR3, the DNA is TGTGCCAGCAGTGTACCAGGAACTAATAATTCACCCCCCCACTTT. As protein: CASSVPGTNNSPPHF.

This clonotype was picked up a small number of times. The J gene is TRBJ1-5, the V gene TRBV2, with D maybe TRBD1 (5 bases). V was pared by 7 bases and J by 4 bases, with 11 bases between. Germline V lookup: CDR1 SNHLY, CDR2 FYNNEI. The CDR3 has 13 amino acids. The CDR3 DNA reads as TGTGCCAGCAAGAGGGGACGAAATCAGCCCCAGCATTTT. It encodes CASKRGRNQPQHF.

V usage is TRBV18 and J usage is TRBJ2-1; 8 nucleotides align to TRBD1. After removal of 5 bases from V and 10 bases from J, the junction contained 7 bases not matched to a gene. The CDR3 spans 13 residues. Germline CDR1 and CDR2: KGHSH and LQKENI. The CDR3 region is CASSAQGAQEQFF. The CDR3 DNA is TGTGCCAGCTCAGCGCAGGGGGCACAGGAGCAGTTCTTC.